The clone carrying this T cell receptor beta chain has only a few counts. Other DNA sequences within the sample encode an identical CDR3. CD8 cells regarded as naive lacked CD45RO, were positively chosen for CCR7, and omitted terminally differentiated effector memory CD45RA+ cells. Genomic DNA belonging to each subset was distributed in equal measure over several immunoSEQ plates. TCRdb's table, derived via immunoSEQ multiplex PCR, lists solely in-frame clones and lacks some. The profile shows around 2,000,000 clones, approximately 94% of them singletons. V lost 1 base, J lost 2 bases, and 5 bases lay in between. This CDR3 contains 13 residues. Germline V gene sequence: CDR1 SEHNR, CDR2 FQNEAQ (reference sequence). The sample is drawn from a study of shared clonotypes between healthy human individuals.

The receptor comes from a young man in good health. The chain recombines TRBV7-9 with TRBJ1-1, with no clear D. The sample comprised naive CD8+ T cells sorted from blood. The CDR3 nucleotides read TGTGCCAGCAGCTTAGGGGAAAACACTGAAGCTTTCTTT. Translating gives CASSLGENTEAFF.